What follows are 22 T cell receptor beta chains derived from one specimen sequenced in a study of blood T cell repertoires in COVID-19. TCRdb's copy holds only in-frame clones and misses some; the assay was immunoSEQ multiplex PCR. The table includes a few hundred thousand clones, 87% detected once. Sequencing was carried out using PBMCs or T cells enriched from blood (not recorded which). The receptors stem from a man between 18 and 29 years old with acute COVID-19.

The chain recombines TRBV28 with TRBJ2-1, with 8 nucleotides matching TRBD2. Germline V gene lookup returns CDR1 MDHEN and CDR2 SYDVKM. The V and J ends lost 2 bases and 4 bases, in that order; junction bases with no gene match: 7. The CDR3 loop spans 16 amino acids. The CDR3 loop is CASSLETGGRYNEQFF. Here the CDR3 DNA reads TGTGCCAGCAGTTTAGAGACGGGAGGGCGATACAATGAGCAGTTCTTC. The whole variable domain, filled in from reference TRBV28 and TRBJ2-1, reads DVKVTQSSRYLVKRTGEKVFLECVQDMDHENMFWYRQDPGLGLRLIYFSYDVKMKEKGDIPEGYSVSREKKERFSLILESASTNQTSMYLCASSLETGGRYNEQFFGPGTRLTVL.

The chain employs TRBV6-6 and TRBJ2-5; 7 nucleotides align to TRBD1. Per the germline V gene, CDR1 is MNHNY and CDR2 is SVGAGI (reference sequence). V lost 5 bases and J lost 4; bases outside the gene matches: 7. The CDR3 length is 14 residues. Written as DNA, the CDR3 is TGTGCCAGCAGTCTGACAGGGTCTGCAGAGACCCAGTACTTC. Translation gives CASSLTGSAETQYF.

This clone came up once. The chain links TRBV3-1 (or the pseudogene TRBV3-2) to TRBJ1-2, with D possibly TRBD1 on 5 matching bases. The CDR3 length is 13 residues. Trimming removed 2 bases at V and 2 bases at J, with 6 bases between. Germline V gene lookup returns CDR1 LGHDT and CDR2 YNNKEL (reference sequence). CDR3 coding DNA: TGTGCCAGCAGCCAAAGACAGAACTATGGCTACACCTTC. Its protein product is CASSQRQNYGYTF.

The chain has TRBV7-9 and TRBJ2-7; TRBD2 matches 8 bases. V lost 4 bases, J lost 1 base, and 3 bases stayed unmatched. Germline V lookup: CDR1 SEHNR, CDR2 FQNEAQ (reference sequence). The CDR3 consists of 14 residues. In DNA form, the CDR3 reads TGTGCCAGCAGCTCGGGGACTAGGTCCTACGAGCAGTACTTC. Translation gives CASSSGTRSYEQYF.

The gene calls are TRBV24-1 and TRBJ2-7; TRBD2 matches 12 bases. In germline, CDR1 is KGHDR, CDR2 SFDVKD. This CDR3 contains 14 residues. J gave up 5 bases and V 5 bases, and 3 bases lay outside the gene matches. The DNA of the CDR3 is TGTGCCACCAGTGCTAGCGGGAGGGCCGACGAGCAGTACTTC. This translates into CATSASGRADEQYF.

The CDR3 here is CASSPTGTSTDTQYF. For the CDR3, the DNA is TGTGCCAGCAGCCCGACAGGGACTAGCACAGATACGCAGTATTTT. V usage is TRBV7-3 and J usage is TRBJ2-3; TRBD1 might be the D (7 bases). Germline V gene data show CDR1 as SGHTA and CDR2 as FQGTGA. The V end was cut by 5 bases, the J end by 0 bases, with 12 bases between. The CDR3 loop spans 15 amino acids.

This sequence joins TRBV10-3 and TRBJ2-3, with TRBD1 identical over 9 bases. V was pared by 4 bases and J by 0 bases, with 8 bases of the junction left unmatched. Germline-derived CDR1 and CDR2 are ENHRY and SYGVKD. CDR3 length: 17 amino acids. The DNA for the CDR3 is TGTGCCATCAGTGGTTCGTGGGGACAGGGTAGCACAGATACGCAGTATTTT. This codes for CAISGSWGQGSTDTQYF.

The rearrangement joins TRBV3-1 (or the pseudogene TRBV3-2) to TRBJ2-2; 10 positions agree with TRBD1. After removal of 4 bases from V and 7 bases from J, the junction contained 6 bases not matched to a gene. The CDR3 has 15 residues. Germline V lookup: CDR1 LGHDT, CDR2 YNNKEL (reference sequence). In nucleotides, the CDR3 is TGTGCCAGCAGCCGGGGACAGGGGAGCATCGGGGAGCTGTTTTTT. This encodes CASSRGQGSIGELFF.

The chain employs TRBV12-3 or TRBV12-4 and TRBJ2-1; D is unclear. The CDR3 covers 11 residues. Trimming removed 6 bases at V and 6 bases at J, with 6 bases between. The CDR3 nucleotides read TGTGCCAGCAGCCTAGGCAATGAGCAGTTCTTC. Encoded protein: CASSLGNEQFF.

This chain's CDR3 is CASSPPGREGLRETQYF. In DNA form, the CDR3 reads TGTGCCAGCTCACCACCGGGAAGGGAGGGCCTACGAGAGACCCAGTACTTC. V and J are TRBV18 and TRBJ2-5, with 7 bases aligning to TRBD2. Trimming cost V 0 bases and J 4 bases; bases outside gene matches: 11. CDR3 length equals 17 residues. The germline V gene has CDR1 KGHSH and CDR2 LQKENI. Complete variable domain (other parts from reference TRBV18 and TRBJ2-5): NAGVMQNPRHLVRRRGQEARLRCSPMKGHSHVYWYRQLPEEGLKFMVYLQKENIIDESGMPKERFSAEFPKEGPSILRIQQVVRGDSAAYFCASSPPGREGLRETQYFGPGTRLLVL.

In this sample, this clone turned up once. The V and J genes are TRBV3-1 (or the pseudogene TRBV3-2) and TRBJ2-3, with 7 nucleotides matching TRBD1. Germline assignment: CDR1 LGHDT and CDR2 YNNKEL (reference sequence). Losses at the gene ends were 0 bases for V and 4 bases for J; bases not matched to a gene: 1. This CDR3 has 14 residues. The CDR3 DNA follows: TGTGCCAGCAGCCAAGAGCAGGGGGCAGATACGCAGTATTTT. Its protein product is CASSQEQGADTQYF.

This clone was seen more than once but under ten times. The V call is TRBV5-1, the J call TRBJ2-7; 10 positions match TRBD2. V shed 3 bases and J 4 bases; nucleotides not matched to a gene: 10. The CDR3 loop spans 16 amino acids. Germline CDR1 SGHRS, CDR2 YFSETQ. CDR3 in amino acids: CASSSGTGTSVYEQYF. For the CDR3, the DNA is TGCGCCAGCAGCTCCGGGACCGGGACTAGCGTATACGAGCAGTACTTC.

The rearrangement links TRBV4-1 to TRBJ1-4, with D uncertain. The length of the CDR3 is 14 residues. Trimming took 8 bases from V and 3 from J, leaving 13 bases between them. Germline-derived CDR1 and CDR2 are MGHRA and YSYEKL. The CDR3 protein is CASARWAANEKLFF. As DNA, the CDR3 is TGCGCCAGCGCCAGGTGGGCAGCTAATGAAAAACTGTTTTTT.

The rearrangement links TRBV5-1 to TRBJ1-3; the match to TRBD1 covers 7 bases. In germline, CDR1 is SGHRS, CDR2 YFSETQ. There are 14 residues in the CDR3. V shed 4 bases and J 4 bases; nucleotides not matched to a gene: 5. CDR3 protein: CASSGGTEGNTIYF. For the CDR3, the DNA is TGCGCCAGCAGCGGTGGGACAGAGGGAAACACCATATATTTT.

The gene calls are TRBV6-6 and TRBJ1-3, with TRBD1 matching over 8 bases. CDR1 MNHNY and CDR2 SVGAGI come from the germline V gene (reference sequence). J was trimmed by 8 bases and V by 4 bases; bases with no gene match: 1. This CDR3 has 12 residues. The CDR3 DNA is TGTGCCAGCAGTTCACAGGGGGACACCATATATTTT. The encoded protein is CASSSQGDTIYF.

CDR3 region: CASSLGGSGELFF. The DNA of the CDR3 is TGTGCCAGCAGCTTAGGAGGGTCCGGGGAGCTGTTTTTT. The V and J genes are TRBV7-9 and TRBJ2-2; weak D call: TRBD2 (5 bases). V was clipped by 1 base and J by 6 bases, with 6 bases between them. CDR1 and CDR2 from the germline V gene are SEHNR and FQNEAQ (reference sequence). The CDR3 covers 13 residues.

This clone occurred once. This rearrangement joins TRBV11-3 to TRBJ2-1; no clear D gene. Per the germline V gene, CDR1 is SGHNT and CDR2 is YENEEA. The CDR3 has 13 amino acids. V lost 0 bases, J lost 10 bases, and 10 bases lay in between. The CDR3 loop is CASSLEGVVEQFF. Here the CDR3 DNA reads TGTGCCAGCAGCTTAGAAGGAGTAGTCGAGCAGTTCTTC.

V usage is TRBV7-2 and J usage is TRBJ2-5; 15 bases map to TRBD2. Losses at the gene ends were 1 base for V and 4 bases for J; bases not matched to a gene: 7. The CDR3 spans 18 residues. Germline lookup yields CDR1 SGHTA and CDR2 FQGNSA. The CDR3 reads CASSLGGLAGGAGETQYF. Written as DNA, the CDR3 is TGTGCCAGCAGCTTAGGGGGACTAGCGGGAGGCGCCGGAGAGACCCAGTACTTC.

The V call is TRBV14, the J call TRBJ1-4; perhaps TRBD1 as D (5 bases). The germline V and J ends were trimmed by 2 bases and 8 bases, with 21 bases remaining between them. Germline V lookup: CDR1 SGHDN, CDR2 FVKESK. This CDR3 is 17 amino acids long. CDR3 sequence reads: CASSQMTSGPISEKLFF. CDR3 bases: TGTGCCAGCAGCCAAATGACCTCAGGGCCCATCTCCGAAAAACTGTTTTTT.

Here the CDR3 DNA reads TGTGCCAGCAGCTTGGACAGCTCCCTCTACGAGCAGTACTTC. It encodes CASSLDSSLYEQYF. The chain employs TRBV5-6 and TRBJ2-7; D is unclear. CDR1 is SGHDT and CDR2 is YYEEEE in the germline V gene. V dropped 0 bases and J dropped 3 bases, with 10 bases sitting between them. This CDR3 region has 14 residues.

V gene TRBV19 combines with J gene TRBJ1-1; unclear D gene. The CDR3 contains 14 residues. The V and J ends lost 10 bases and 3 bases respectively, with 18 bases between them. The germline gives CDR1 LNHDA, CDR2 SQIVND (reference sequence). CDR3 loop: CATTPSGFDTEAFF. The CDR3 bases are TGTGCCACTACTCCTTCTGGTTTCGACACTGAAGCTTTCTTT.

The genes are TRBV28 and TRBJ1-5, with D possibly matching TRBD1 (5 bases). The CDR3 sequence is 15 residues long. Germline V CDR1 and CDR2: MDHEN, SYDVKM. With 7 bases removed from V and 4 bases from J, the gap between germline ends came to 17 bases. The CDR3 region is CASTGAALSNQPQHF. The CDR3 DNA reads as TGTGCCAGCACTGGGGCGGCTCTTTCGAATCAGCCCCAGCATTTT.